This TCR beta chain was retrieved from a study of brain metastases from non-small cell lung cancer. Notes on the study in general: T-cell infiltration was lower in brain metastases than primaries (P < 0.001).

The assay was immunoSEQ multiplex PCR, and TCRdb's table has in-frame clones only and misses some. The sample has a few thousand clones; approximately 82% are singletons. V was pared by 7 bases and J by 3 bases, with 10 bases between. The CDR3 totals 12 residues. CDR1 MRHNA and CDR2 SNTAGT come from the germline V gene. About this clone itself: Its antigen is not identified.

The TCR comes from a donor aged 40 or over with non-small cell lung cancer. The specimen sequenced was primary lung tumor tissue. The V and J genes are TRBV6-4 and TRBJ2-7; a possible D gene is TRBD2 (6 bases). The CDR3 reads CASIGRLYEQYF. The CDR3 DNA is TGTGCCAGCATTGGGAGGCTCTACGAGCAGTACTTC.